This T cell receptor (beta chain) was identified during a study of OX40 agonist ivuxolimab in advanced cancers. Study-wide background: Three patients, one with hepatocellular carcinoma and two with cutaneous melanoma, responded partially.

Measured with immunoSEQ multiplex PCR; TCRdb has only the in-frame clones, and not every one. Found here are around 50,000 clones, 80% to 90% of them singletons; the top ten hold 9.5% to 13%. V lost 4 bases and J lost 4, with 7 bases in between. The germline V gene has CDR1 MNHNY and CDR2 SVGAGI (reference sequence). The CDR3 extends over 13 amino acids. This receptor was obtained from an adult with an advanced solid tumor such as melanoma, head and neck, liver or kidney cancer. The gene calls are TRBV6-6 and TRBJ2-2; D not certain. The sequencing used CD4+ or CD8+ T cells sorted from blood, collected in a trial of the OX40 agonist ivuxolimab. Here the CDR3 DNA reads TGTGCCAGCAGTTCCGGGTTCACCGGGGAGCTGTTTTTT. Translation: CASSSGFTGELFF.